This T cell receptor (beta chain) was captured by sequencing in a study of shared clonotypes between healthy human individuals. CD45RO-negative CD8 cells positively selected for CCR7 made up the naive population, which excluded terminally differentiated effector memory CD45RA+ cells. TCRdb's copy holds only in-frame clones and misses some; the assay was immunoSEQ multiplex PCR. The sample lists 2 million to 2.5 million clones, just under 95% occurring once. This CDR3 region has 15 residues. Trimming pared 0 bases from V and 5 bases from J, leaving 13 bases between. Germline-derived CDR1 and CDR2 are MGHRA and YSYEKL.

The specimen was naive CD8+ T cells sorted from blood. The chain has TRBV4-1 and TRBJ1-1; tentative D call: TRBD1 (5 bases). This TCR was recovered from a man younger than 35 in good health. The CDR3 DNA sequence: TGCGCCAGCAGCCAAGATATGGGGAGGGGAACTGAAGCTTTCTTT. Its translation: CASSQDMGRGTEAFF.